This entry describes one T cell receptor beta chain. This sample stems from a study of blood T cell dynamics during melanoma immunotherapy. Generated by immunoSEQ multiplex PCR, the TCRdb table keeps only in-frame clones and is missing some. This sample has 6,200 or so clones, with 65% to 85% found just once. There are 11 residues in the CDR3. V was cut by 8 bases and J by 5 bases, with 10 bases left in between. Germline lookup yields CDR1 SNHLY and CDR2 FYNNEI. Described time point: pre-treatment baseline. Sampling occurred pretreatment (T0) and at week 3 (W3), after cycle one of checkpoint blockade. Disease control meant complete response, partial response or stable disease at 12 weeks.

The receptor was isolated from a human donor with melanoma. Some clones in this sample may be carry-over from other donors' samples. This sequence joins TRBV2 and TRBJ2-7; D is undetermined. Sample: blood, taken from a patient treated with checkpoint blockade. The CDR3 spells CASGRLDEQYF. The DNA of the CDR3 is TGTGCCAGCGGCCGGTTGGACGAGCAGTACTTC.